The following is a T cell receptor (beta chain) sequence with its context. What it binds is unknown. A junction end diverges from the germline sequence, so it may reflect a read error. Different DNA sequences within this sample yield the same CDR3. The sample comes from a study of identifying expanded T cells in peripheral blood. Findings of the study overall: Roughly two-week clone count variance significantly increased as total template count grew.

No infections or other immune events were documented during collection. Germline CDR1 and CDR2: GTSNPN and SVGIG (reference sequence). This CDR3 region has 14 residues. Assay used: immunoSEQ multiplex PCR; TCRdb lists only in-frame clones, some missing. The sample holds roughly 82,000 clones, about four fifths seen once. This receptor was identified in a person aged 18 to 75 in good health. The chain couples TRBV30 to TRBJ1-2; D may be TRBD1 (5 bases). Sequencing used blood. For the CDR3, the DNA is TGTGCCTGGTTCAGGGTACGCGTCAACTATGGCTACACCTTT. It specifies CAWFRVRVNYGYTF.